This T cell receptor beta chain was obtained from a study of response to subunit inactivated influenza vaccine. General study results and limits: The authors suggested that every seasonal influenza vaccination recruits few new T cells.

The germline gives CDR1 DFQATT, CDR2 SNEGSKA (reference sequence). Trimming removed 3 bases from V and 2 bases from J, with 13 bases in between. This CDR3 spans 14 amino acids. TCRdb recomputed calls from the RT-PCR reads with MiXCR, one row per CDR3 protein. The sample yields approximately 500,000 distinct CDR3 sequences, 14% seen once. Concerning this clonotype itself: What it binds is unknown.

This receptor was obtained from a man in his forties or fifties who received an inactivated influenza vaccine. The chain combines TRBV20-1 with TRBJ2-5; a possible D gene is TRBD2 (5 bases). Sequenced material: PBMCs from blood, taken about 13 days after vaccination. CDR3 sequence: CSASWAGRQETQYF. The CDR3 DNA reads TGCAGTGCTAGCTGGGCGGGCAGACAAGAGACCCAGTACTTC.